The T cell receptor beta chain described here comes from a study of monozygotic twins with inflammatory bowel disease (dated by TCRdb to about 2019). About the study as a whole: The full study comprised around 28 monozygotic twin pairs: nine German pairs (four IBD-concordant, five IBD-discordant) and 19 IBD-discordant Danish pairs. The search for disease-associated traits relied mainly on comparing, within discordant pairs, IBD patients with their genetically identical healthy co-twins. Each individual had, on average, about 151 000 unique TCRalpha sequences and 181 000 unique TCRbeta sequences available for analysis. Overall study results and their limits: Differing immunosuppressive treatments among patients may have added background noise and inter-individual variability to the repertoires. Compared with healthy twins, IBD patients shared fewer clonotypes with other individuals, and the difference was most pronounced in patients with signs of disease activity. The results gave no support for a single strong signal or clonotype linked to IBD. TCRbeta repertoire diversity, by inverse Simpson index, was decreased in IBD patients compared with their healthy co-twins. The analysis was unable to tell different T cell subtypes apart. Repertoire similarity did not differ between concordant and discordant twins, possibly due to limited statistical power.

Libraries were built with 5' RACE. The input for every TCR library was 3500 ng of total RNA. cDNA was synthesized with SMARTScribe reverse transcriptase in eight separate reactions per sample. During cDNA synthesis, unique molecular identifiers containing a 6-nucleotide sample barcode were introduced by template switching. Two nested PCRs of roughly 16 and 10 cycles amplified the TCRalpha and TCRbeta cDNA, and bead purification followed each PCR. Before amplification, the cDNA was both treated with uracil DNA-glycosylase and purified with the QIAquick PCR purification kit. The second PCR was the step at which Illumina TruSeq-compatible adapters and sample-specific barcodes were added. Library quality and concentration were assessed using TapeStation and Qubit, and 4.5 to 6.5 ng of each library was pooled. The pooled libraries were sequenced with 2 x 100 bp reads and custom sequencing primers on an Illumina HiSeq2500 single-index Rapid Run. Per the source publication's procedure: UMI-based consensus assembly with MiGEC version 1.2.6 was used to correct PCR and sequencing errors. MiXCR version 2.1.1 handled V(D)J alignment, clonotype assembly and CDR3 extraction. To normalise gene usage, clonotype sharing and MAIT/NKT TCR abundance, the analysis used the top 1000, 10 000 and 20 000 clonotypes per sample. After downsampling to 27 000 UMIs, diversity was calculated as the inverse Simpson index using the vegan R package. Paired Mann-Whitney U tests on discordant twin pairs were used, with Benjamini-Hochberg multiple-testing correction. The reads went through TCRdb reprocessing, and each CDR3 protein sequence gets one entry with no DNA. The V and J calls follow TCRdb's processing rather than the paper's. The sample table gives some 330,000 distinct CDR3 sequences. The ten largest clonotypes hold approximately 5.4% of the sample.

From each donor, a roughly 2.5 ml peripheral blood sample was collected into PAXgene tubes and stored at -80 degrees C. Without any T cell sorting, total RNA was extracted from whole blood using the PAXgene blood miRNA kit on an automated QIAcube. Deep TCRalpha and TCRbeta repertoire profiling with unique molecular barcoding was performed on peripheral blood of monozygotic twin pairs concordant or discordant for inflammatory bowel disease. Smoking habits were recorded for all twin pairs, with individuals classified as current, former or never smokers. A note on this clonotype: The target of this receptor is not known.

Spanning cysteine to phenylalanine, the CDR3 consists of 13 amino acids. A DNA sequence was not provided. CDR1 and CDR2 are read off the germline V gene as LGHNA and YSLEER. The clonotype was recovered from a human donor with ulcerative colitis or Crohn's disease, or a healthy co-twin of an affected twin (not recorded which). The chain employs TRBV4-3 and TRBJ1-5; TCRdb picks TRBD1, but there is no DNA to check that call. The sample was blood. The CDR3 region: CASSLHKGQPQHF.